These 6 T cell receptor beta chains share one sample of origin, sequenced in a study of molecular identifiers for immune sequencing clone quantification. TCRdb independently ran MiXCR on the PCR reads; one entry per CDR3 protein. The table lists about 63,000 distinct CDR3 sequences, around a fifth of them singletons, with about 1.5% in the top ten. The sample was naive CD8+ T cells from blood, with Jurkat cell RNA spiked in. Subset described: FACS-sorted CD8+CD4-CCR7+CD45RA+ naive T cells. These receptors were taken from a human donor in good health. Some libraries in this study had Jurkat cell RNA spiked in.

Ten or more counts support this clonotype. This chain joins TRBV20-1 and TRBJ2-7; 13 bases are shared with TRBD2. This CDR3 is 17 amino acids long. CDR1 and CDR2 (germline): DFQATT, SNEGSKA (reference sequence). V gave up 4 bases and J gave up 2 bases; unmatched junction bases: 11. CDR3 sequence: CSATTSGRSYATYEQYF. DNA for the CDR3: TGCAGTGCTACGACTAGCGGGAGGTCGTATGCCACCTACGAGCAGTACTTC.

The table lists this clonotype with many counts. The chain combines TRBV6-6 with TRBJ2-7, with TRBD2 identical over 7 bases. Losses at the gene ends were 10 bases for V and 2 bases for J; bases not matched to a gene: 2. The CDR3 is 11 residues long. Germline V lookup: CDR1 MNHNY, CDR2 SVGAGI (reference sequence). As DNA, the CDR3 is TGTGCCACGGGGGGAGCCTACGAGCAGTACTTC. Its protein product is CATGGAYEQYF.

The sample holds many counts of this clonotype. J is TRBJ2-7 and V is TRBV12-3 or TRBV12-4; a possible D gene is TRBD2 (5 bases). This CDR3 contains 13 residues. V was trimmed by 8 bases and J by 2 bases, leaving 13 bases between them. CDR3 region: CASGLSGAYEQYF. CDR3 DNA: TGTGCCAGCGGGCTTTCCGGGGCCTACGAGCAGTACTTC.

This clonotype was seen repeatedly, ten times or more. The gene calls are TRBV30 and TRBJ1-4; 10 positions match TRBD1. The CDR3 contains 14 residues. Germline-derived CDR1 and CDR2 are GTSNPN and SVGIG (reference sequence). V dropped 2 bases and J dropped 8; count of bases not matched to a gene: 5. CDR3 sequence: CAWSPGQGIEKLFF. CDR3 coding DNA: TGTGCCTGGAGTCCGGGACAGGGGATAGAAAAACTGTTTTTT.

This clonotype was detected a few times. The chain's CDR3 is CASSYPPGTAPYEQYF. CDR3 bases: TGTGCCAGCAGTTATCCCCCCGGGACAGCACCCTACGAGCAGTACTTC. V usage is TRBV6-9 and J usage is TRBJ2-7; 7 nucleotides line up with TRBD1. The V and J ends lost 2 bases and 2 bases, in that order; junction bases with no gene match: 9. From germline, CDR1 is MNHGY and CDR2 SVAAGI. The CDR3 has 16 residues.

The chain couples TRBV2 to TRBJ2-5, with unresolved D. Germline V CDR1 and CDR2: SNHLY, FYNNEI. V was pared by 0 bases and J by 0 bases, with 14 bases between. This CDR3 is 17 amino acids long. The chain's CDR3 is CASSEAPDQPYQETQYF. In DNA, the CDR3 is TGTGCCAGCAGTGAAGCGCCGGACCAACCCTACCAAGAGACCCAGTACTTC.